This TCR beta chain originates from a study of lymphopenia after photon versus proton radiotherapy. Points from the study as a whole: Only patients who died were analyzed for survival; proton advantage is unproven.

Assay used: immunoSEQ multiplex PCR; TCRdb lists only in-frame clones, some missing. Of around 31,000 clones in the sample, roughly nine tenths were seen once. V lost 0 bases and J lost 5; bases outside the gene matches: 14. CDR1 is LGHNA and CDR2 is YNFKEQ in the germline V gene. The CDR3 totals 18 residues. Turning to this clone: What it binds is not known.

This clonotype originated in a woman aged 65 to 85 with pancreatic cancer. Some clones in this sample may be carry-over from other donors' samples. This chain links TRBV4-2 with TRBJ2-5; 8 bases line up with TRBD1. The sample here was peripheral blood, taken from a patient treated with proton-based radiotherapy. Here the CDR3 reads CASSQDPFRGRVLETQYF. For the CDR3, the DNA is TGTGCCAGCAGCCAAGATCCATTCAGGGGGCGAGTATTGGAGACCCAGTACTTC.